The source of this T cell receptor beta chain is a study of cytomegalovirus exposure and HLA in healthy donors. Overall study context: The use of the same platform for the 100 to 150 validation repertoires and the 666 first-cohort repertoires was reported by a later analysis.

Concerning this clone itself: No antigen is known for it.

Produced via immunoSEQ multiplex PCR; TCRdb's table is partial and in-frame only. Among about 130,000 clones listed, 89% were seen once. Trimming took off 6 bases at V and 1 base at J, with 12 bases between the two ends. The CDR3 has 14 residues. Germline V gene data show CDR1 as KGHSH and CDR2 as LQKENI. Study results and limitations: High sensitivity and specificity were reportedly achieved when the classifier diagnosed cytomegalovirus status. The study recorded 150 to 200 TCR beta chains that were cytomegalovirus-associated. Whilst most TCR sequences proved rare, a subset of public TCRs occurred across many donors.

The chain carries TRBV18 and TRBJ1-1; D not certain. Sequences were obtained from PBMCs. This clonotype originated in a man aged 25-45 years in good health and CMV-seronegative. This chain's CDR3 is CASSRRSENTEAFF. The CDR3 nucleotides read TGTGCCAGCTCCCGGAGATCCGAGAACACTGAAGCTTTCTTT.